This TCR beta chain appears in the sequencing data of a study of blood T cell repertoires in COVID-19. Overall study context: Sample material is recorded as cDNA or gDNA derived from T cells, B-cell-depleted T cells, or PBMCs.

The age range of participants was about 18 to 89 years, with residence in about two dozen US areas. From germline, CDR1 is SGHTA and CDR2 FQGNSA. This CDR3 contains 11 residues. V lost 5 bases and J lost 7, with 6 bases in between. Per the authors' pipeline: For nucleated cells, counts were estimated from reference gene primer amplification. Here immunoSEQ multiplex PCR was the method, and the copy in TCRdb shows in-frame clones only, minus some. The V and J calls and clone size come from that table; D and trimming were worked out from the DNA. Found here are about 250,000 clones, around 90% of them singletons; the top ten hold around 3%.

This clonotype was sampled from a woman between 50 and 59 years old who had recovered from COVID-19. The chain carries TRBV7-2 and TRBJ2-1; D unresolved. The sample comprised PBMCs or T cells enriched from blood (not recorded which). The CDR3 here is CASSPFNEQFF. DNA of the CDR3: TGTGCCAGCAGCCCGTTTAATGAGCAGTTCTTC.